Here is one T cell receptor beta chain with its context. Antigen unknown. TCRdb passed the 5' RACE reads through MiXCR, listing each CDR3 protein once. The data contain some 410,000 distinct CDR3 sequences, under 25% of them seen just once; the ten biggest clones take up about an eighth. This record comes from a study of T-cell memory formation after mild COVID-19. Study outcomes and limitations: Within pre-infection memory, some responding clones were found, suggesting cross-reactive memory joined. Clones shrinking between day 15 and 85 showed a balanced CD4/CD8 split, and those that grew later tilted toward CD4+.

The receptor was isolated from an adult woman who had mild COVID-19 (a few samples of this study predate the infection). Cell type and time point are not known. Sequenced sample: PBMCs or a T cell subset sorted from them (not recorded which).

CDR3: CASSLEASPRSTQYF. The DNA of the CDR3 is TGTGCCAGCAGCTTAGAGGCTAGCCCCAGAAGTACGCAGTATTTT. The chain carries TRBV7-2 and TRBJ2-3; D possibly corresponds to TRBD2 (5 bases). Germline-derived CDR1 and CDR2 are SGHTA and FQGNSA. The germline V and J ends were trimmed by 1 base and 8 bases, with 16 bases remaining between them. The CDR3 extends over 15 amino acids. The full variable domain, completed using reference TRBV7-2 and TRBJ2-3, is GAGVSQSPSNKVTEKGKDVELRCDPISGHTALYWYRQSLGQGLEFLIYFQGNSAPDKSGLPSDRFSAERTGGSVSTLTIQRTQQEDSAVYLCASSLEASPRSTQYFGPGTRLTVL.